Listed here is a single T cell receptor (beta chain). The antigen remains unidentified. The junction shows a germline mismatch at one end, possibly a read error. The germline CDR1 and CDR2 sequences are GTSNPN and SVGIG (reference sequence). This CDR3 is 15 amino acids long. Both 60 Vbeta primers and 13 Jbeta primers went into the PCR. Generated by immunoSEQ multiplex PCR, the TCRdb table keeps only in-frame clones and is missing some. Here the sample spans some 93,000 clones, approximately 64% being singletons. This specimen belongs to a study of cytomegalovirus exposure and HLA in healthy donors. Findings and limits, study-wide: Across donors, sequencing depth was assumed by presence/absence analyses to be roughly uniform.

This sequence originates from a boy aged 5-17 years in good health and CMV-seropositive. Sequencing was performed on PBMCs. The chain employs TRBV30 and TRBJ1-2, with D possibly being TRBD1 (6 bases). The CDR3 sequence: CAWSPTGTGHYGYPF. The CDR3 bases are TGTGCCTGGAGCCCTACAGGTACAGGGCACTATGGCTACCCCTTC.